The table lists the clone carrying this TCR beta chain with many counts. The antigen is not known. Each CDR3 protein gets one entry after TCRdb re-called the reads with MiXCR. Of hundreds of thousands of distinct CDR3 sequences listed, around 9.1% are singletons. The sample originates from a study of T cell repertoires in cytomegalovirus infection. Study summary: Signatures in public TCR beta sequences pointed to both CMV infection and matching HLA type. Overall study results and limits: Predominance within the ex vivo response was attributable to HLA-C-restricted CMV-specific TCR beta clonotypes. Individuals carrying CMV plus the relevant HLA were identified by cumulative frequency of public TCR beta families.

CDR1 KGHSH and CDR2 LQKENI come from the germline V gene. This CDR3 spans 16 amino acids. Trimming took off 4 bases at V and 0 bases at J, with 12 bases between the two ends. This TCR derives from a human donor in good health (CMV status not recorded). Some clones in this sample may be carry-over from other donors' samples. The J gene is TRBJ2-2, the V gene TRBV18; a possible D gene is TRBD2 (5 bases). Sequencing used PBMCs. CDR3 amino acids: CASSRVGLTNTGELFF. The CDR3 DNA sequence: TGTGCCAGCTCACGAGTTGGACTGACGAACACCGGGGAGCTGTTTTTT.